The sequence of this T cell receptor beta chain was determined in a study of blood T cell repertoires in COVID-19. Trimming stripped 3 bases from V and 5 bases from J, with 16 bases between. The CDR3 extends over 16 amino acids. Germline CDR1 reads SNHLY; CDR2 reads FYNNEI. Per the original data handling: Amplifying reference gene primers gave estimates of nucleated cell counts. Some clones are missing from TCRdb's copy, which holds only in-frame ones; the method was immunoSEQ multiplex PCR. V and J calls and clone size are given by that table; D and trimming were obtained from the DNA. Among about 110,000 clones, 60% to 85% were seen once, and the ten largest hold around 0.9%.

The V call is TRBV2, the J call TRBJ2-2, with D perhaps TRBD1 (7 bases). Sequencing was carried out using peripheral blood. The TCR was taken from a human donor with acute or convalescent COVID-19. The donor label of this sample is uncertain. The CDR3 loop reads CASSDQGGGRTGELFF. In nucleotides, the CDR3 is TGTGCCAGCAGTGACCAGGGGGGAGGAAGGACCGGGGAGCTGTTTTTT.